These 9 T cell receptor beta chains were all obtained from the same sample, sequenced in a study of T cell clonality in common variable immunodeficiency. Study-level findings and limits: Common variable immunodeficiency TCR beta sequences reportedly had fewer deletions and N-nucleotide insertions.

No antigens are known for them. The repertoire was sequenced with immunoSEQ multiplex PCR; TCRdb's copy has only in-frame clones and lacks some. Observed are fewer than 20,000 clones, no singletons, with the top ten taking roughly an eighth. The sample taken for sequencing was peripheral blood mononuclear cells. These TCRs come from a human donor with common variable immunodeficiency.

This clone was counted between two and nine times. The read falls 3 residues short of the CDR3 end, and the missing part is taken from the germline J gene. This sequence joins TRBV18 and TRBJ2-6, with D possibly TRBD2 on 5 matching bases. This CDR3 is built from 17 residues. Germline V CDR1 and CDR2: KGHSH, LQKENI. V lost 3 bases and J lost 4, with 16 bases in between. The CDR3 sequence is CASSPQTSGYGANVLTF. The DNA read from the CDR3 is TGTGCCAGCTCACCCCAAACTTCGGGGTACGGGGCCAACGTC.

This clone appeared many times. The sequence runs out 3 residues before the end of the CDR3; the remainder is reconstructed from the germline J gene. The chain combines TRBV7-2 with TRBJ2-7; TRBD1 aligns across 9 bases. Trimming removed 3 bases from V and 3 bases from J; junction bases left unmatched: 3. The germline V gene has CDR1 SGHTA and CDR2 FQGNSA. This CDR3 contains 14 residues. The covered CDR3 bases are TGTGCCAGCAGCTTGGGGACAGGGTTCTACGAG. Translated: CASSLGTGFYE. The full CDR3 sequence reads CASSLGTGFYEQYF.

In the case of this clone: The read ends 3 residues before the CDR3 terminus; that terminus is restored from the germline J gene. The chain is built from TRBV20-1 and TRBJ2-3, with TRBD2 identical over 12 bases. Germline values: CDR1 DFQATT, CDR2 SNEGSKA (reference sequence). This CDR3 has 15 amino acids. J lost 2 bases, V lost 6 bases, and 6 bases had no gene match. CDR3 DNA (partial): TGCAGTGCGATGACTAGCGGGGGCTACACAGATACG. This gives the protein CSAMTSGGYTDT. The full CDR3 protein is CSAMTSGGYTDTQYF.

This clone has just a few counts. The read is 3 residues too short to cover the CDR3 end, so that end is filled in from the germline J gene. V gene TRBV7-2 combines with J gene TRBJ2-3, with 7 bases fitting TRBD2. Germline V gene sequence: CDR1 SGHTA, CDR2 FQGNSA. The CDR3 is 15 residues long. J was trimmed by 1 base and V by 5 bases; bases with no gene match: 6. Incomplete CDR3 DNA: TGTGCCAGCAGCCCTCCTCTAGCGGGCACAGATACG. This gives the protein CASSPPLAGTDT. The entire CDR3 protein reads CASSPPLAGTDTQYF.

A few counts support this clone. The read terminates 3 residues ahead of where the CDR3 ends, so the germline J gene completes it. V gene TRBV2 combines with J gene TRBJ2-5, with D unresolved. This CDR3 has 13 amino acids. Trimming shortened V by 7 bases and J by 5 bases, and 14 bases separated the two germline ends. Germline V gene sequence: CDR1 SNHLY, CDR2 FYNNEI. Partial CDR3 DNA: TGTGCCAGCACTAGAATCCTTGGGGAGACC. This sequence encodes CASTRILGET. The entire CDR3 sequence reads CASTRILGETQYF.

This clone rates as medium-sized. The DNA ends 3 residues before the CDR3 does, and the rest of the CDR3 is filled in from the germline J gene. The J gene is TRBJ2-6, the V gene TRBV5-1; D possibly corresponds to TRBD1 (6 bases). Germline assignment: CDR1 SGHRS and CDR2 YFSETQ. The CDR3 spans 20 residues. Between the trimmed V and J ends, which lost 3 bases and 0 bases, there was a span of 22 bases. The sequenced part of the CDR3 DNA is TGCGCCAGCAGCTCCCTTCTCCAGGGGCCTCTCATCTCTGGGGCCAACGTC. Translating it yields CASSSLLQGPLISGANV. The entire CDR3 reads CASSSLLQGPLISGANVLTF.

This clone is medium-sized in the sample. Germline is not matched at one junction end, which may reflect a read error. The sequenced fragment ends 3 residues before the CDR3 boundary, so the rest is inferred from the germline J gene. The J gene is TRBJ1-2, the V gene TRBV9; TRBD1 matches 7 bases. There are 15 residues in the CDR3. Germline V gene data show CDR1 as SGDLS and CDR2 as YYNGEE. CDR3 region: CASSVATGVNSGYTF. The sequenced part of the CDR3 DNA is TGTGCCAGCAGCGTAGCTACAGGGGTTAACTCTGGC. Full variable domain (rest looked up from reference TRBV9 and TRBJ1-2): DSGVTQTPKHLITATGQRVTLRCSPRSGDLSVYWYQQSLDQGLQFLIQYYNGEERAKGNILERFSAQQFPDLHSELNLSSLELGDSALYFCASSVATGVNSGYTFGSGTRLTVV.

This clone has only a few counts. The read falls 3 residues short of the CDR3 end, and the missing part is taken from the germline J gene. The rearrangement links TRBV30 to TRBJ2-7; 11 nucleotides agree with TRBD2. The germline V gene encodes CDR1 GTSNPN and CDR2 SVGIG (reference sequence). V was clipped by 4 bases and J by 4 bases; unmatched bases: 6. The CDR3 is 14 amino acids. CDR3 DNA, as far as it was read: TGTGCCTGGATCCGACTAGCGGGGAGGTACGAG. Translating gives CAWIRLAGRYE. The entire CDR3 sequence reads CAWIRLAGRYEQYF.

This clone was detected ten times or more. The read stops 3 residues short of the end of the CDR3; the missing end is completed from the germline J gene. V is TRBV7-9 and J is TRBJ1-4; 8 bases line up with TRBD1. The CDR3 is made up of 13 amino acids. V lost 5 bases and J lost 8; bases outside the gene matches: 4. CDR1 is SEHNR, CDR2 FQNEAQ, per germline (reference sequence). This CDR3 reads CASSPRDREKLFF. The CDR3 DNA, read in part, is TGTGCCAGCAGCCCCCGGGACAGGGAAAAA.